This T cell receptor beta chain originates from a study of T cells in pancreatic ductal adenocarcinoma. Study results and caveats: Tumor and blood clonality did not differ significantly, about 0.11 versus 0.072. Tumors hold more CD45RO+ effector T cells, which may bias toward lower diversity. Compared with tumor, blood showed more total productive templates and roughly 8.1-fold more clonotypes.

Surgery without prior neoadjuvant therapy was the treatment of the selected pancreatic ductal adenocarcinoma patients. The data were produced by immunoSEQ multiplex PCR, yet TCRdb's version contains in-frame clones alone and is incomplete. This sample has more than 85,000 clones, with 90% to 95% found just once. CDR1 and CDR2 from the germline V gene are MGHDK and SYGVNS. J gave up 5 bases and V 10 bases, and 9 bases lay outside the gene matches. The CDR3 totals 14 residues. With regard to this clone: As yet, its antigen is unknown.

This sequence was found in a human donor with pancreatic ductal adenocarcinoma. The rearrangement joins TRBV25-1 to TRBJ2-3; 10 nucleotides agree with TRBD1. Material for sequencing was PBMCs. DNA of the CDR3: TGTGCCACCTCGGAGACAGGGGGCAAAGATACGCAGTATTTT. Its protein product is CATSETGGKDTQYF.